This T cell receptor (beta chain) comes out of a study of neurological immune-mediated disorders (dated 2019 in TCRdb). Looking at the study overall: Among the approximately 34 multiple sclerosis patients, around 30 had relapsing-remitting MS and 3 had secondary progressive MS. The study compared peripheral blood TCR-beta repertoires of HTLV-I-associated myelopathy (HAM/TSP) patients, multiple sclerosis patients and healthy controls using UMI-based sequencing. The cohort comprised approximately 67 subjects: about 14 HAM/TSP patients, around 35 multiple sclerosis patients and around 20 healthy controls. Longitudinal samples, technical triplicates and paired sorted CD4+ and CD8+ T-cell subsets, alongside PBMC samples, were included among the approximately 98 TCR-beta libraries. What the research found in general, with its limitations: No identical CDR3 amino acid sequences were found to be shared among expanded clones across subjects, suggesting that TCR-beta repertoires were private in all groups. Repertoires from 18 of 34 MS patients were grouped by phylogenetic analysis into a cluster of related CDR3 sequences, suggesting a possible repertoire-level signature. TCR clonal expansion was highest in HAM/TSP patients and lowest in MS patients, with MS patients falling below even healthy controls. The MS cluster was not associated with any clinical or MRI features, and the authors stated that larger cohorts are needed.

For unsorted PBMC libraries, 2 million PBMCs were used after storage in RNAlater at -80 degrees C until RNA extraction. The multiple sclerosis patients were enrolled in a US clinical protocol that used magnetic resonance imaging to evaluate disease progression. Peripheral blood underwent Ficoll-Hypaque density gradient centrifugation to isolate PBMCs, which were then cryopreserved in liquid nitrogen. cDNA was synthesized by template-switch 5'RACE using a primer carrying a 10-nucleotide random unique molecular identifier by which each TCR transcript was tagged. Over 180 million TCR-beta sequences, covering 15-18 subjects, were produced in each sequencing run. The RNeasy kit was used to extract total RNA. TCR-beta VDJ regions were amplified with primers for the TCR constant region and the 5'RACE anchor, using the KAPA Real-time Library Amplification kit. A first PCR added sample indexes and Illumina adaptors, after which a second PCR increased the library yield. The roughly 650 bp TCR product was size-selected on a 2% E-gel SizeSelection system after Ampure bead purification. Before pooling, library quality was checked on a Bioanalyzer, concentration was measured with Qubit, and libraries were quantified with the Kapa Library Quantification kit. An Illumina HiSeq 2500 sequenced the libraries paired-end 2 x 150 bp. To increase sequence diversity, roughly 24-32% phiX was spiked into each library pool. Regarding the original processing steps: The UMI-based MiGEC pipeline processed quality-filtered reads and removed over 75% of raw TCR sequences during error correction. IMGT germline references were used for aligning VDJ genes, and each clonotype was defined as a unique CDR3 amino acid sequence together with its V-J genes. Clonal expansion, Shannon diversity and CDR3 relatedness (CalcPairwiseDistances, ClusterSamples) were evaluated with VDJtools, and phylogenetic trees were built with CLCbio workbench. Clones with at least 8 unique UMIs were defined as expanded, with this threshold being based on coefficient-of-variation modelling across technical triplicates. The public reads were reprocessed in TCRdb via fastp at Q25 and MiXCR, keeping in-frame beta chains. Rows matching on CDR3 protein sequence are summarized as one entry with the most common DNA and genes. The V and J calls were not made by the authors but by TCRdb's processing. This sample is represented by roughly 17,000 distinct CDR3 sequences; approximately 2.5% of them were singletons. Of the sample, 4.5% to 7% falls within the top ten clones.

V is pared back by 8 bases and J by 3 bases, with 17 bases lying between the germline termini. The CDR3 has 15 residues if both end residues are counted. The kept DNA is CDR3 alone, 45 bases in frame from the first base. The germline V gene yields WSHSY for CDR1 and SAAADI for CDR2. This clonotype has at least ten counts. The antigen this receptor binds is unknown. Likely a read error: the CDR3 ends without its conserved phenylalanine or tryptophan. Specimen: PBMCs. The V gene is TRBV10-2 and the J gene is TRBJ1-3, with the D gene uncertain. The sequence was obtained from a woman under 30 with multiple sclerosis. The nucleotides read TGCGCCAGCTCCGAAAGGCCCGGGAGTGGAAACACCATATATATT. Its amino acids are CASSERPGSGNTIYI.